This T cell receptor beta chain is from a study of STAT5B mutations in CD4+ large granular lymphocyte leukemia. Study-level results: Patient CD4-sorted repertoires stayed more clonal than healthy ones after leukemic-clone removal.

Some clones are missing from TCRdb's copy, which holds only in-frame ones; the method was immunoSEQ multiplex PCR. The profile shows 30,000 to 35,000 clones, more than 65% of them singletons. As to this clone: Its specificity is not known.

The V gene's germline CDR1 is SEHNR and CDR2 FQNEAQ (reference sequence). The length of the CDR3 is 15 residues. The junction had 3 bases not matched to a gene; V was cut back by 4 bases and J by 7 bases. Sequencing was performed on CD4+ T cells from blood buffy coats. The chain carries TRBV7-9 and TRBJ2-1; TRBD2 matches at 14 bases. This TCR derives from a human donor in good health. The CDR3 DNA follows: TGTGCCAGCAGCTGGGGGACTAGCGGGAGTAATGAGCAGTTCTTC. Protein sequence: CASSWGTSGSNEQFF.